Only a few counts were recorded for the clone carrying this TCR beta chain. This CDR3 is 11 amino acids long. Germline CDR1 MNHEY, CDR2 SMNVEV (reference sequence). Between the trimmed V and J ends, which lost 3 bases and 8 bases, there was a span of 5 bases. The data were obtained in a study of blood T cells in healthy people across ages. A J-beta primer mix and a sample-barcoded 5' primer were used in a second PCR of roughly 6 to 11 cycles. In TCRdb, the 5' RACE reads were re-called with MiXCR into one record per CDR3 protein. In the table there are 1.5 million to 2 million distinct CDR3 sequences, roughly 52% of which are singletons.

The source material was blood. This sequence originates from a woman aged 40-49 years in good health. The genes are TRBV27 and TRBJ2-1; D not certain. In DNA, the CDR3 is TGTGCCAGCAGTTTCCGGTATGAGCAGTTCTTC. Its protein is CASSFRYEQFF.